This T cell receptor beta chain stems from a study of T cells in Graves' hyperthyroidism and ophthalmopathy. Researchers barred patients who had uncontrolled infection, other autoimmune disease, pregnancy or lactation. The CDR3 is 14 residues long. Germline CDR1 is LNHNV and CDR2 is YYDKDF (reference sequence). Trimming took off 1 base at V and 8 bases at J, with 14 bases between the two ends. Authors of the study amplified TCR beta CDR3 regions from RNA transcripts. With the HTBI primer set, the TCR CDR3 went through a first round of RT-PCR. TCRdb ran MiXCR on the multiplex PCR reads and lists one entry per CDR3 protein. The sample lists about 640,000 distinct CDR3 sequences, roughly 20% occurring once. This clonotype was recorded at least ten times.

The material sequenced was blood. The origin of this receptor is a man aged 30 to 39 with Graves' ophthalmopathy. This chain joins TRBV15 and TRBJ1-2; D is unresolved. In nucleotides, the CDR3 is TGTGCCACCAGCAGAGGTGGCCCGTCGGACGGCTACACCTTC. Its protein product is CATSRGGPSDGYTF.